These T cell receptor beta chains were read from a single sample in a study of low-dose radiotherapy and immunotherapy resistance in tumors. TCRdb analysed the reads with MiXCR anew, one entry per CDR3 protein. The table shows roughly 100,000 distinct CDR3 sequences, with under 25% occurring only once. The sequencing used PBMCs, collected after low-dose radiotherapy plus immunotherapy. These receptors originate from a female donor with ovarian cancer. Each CDR3 is given with its conserved first and last residue. A D gene is named only where the DNA matches it firmly. Size tells how often a clone was seen (once, few, many) or the class of an expanded clone, and some rows leave it out.

TRBV12-3/TRBV12-4	TRBJ2-2	many	NA	CASSLYGAGELFF	TGTGCCAGCAGTTTGTACGGCGCCGGGGAGCTGTTTTTT
TRBV6-2/TRBV6-3	TRBJ2-7	many	NA	CASSYSSPGESYEQYF	TGTGCCAGCAGTTACTCGTCCCCAGGGGAGTCCTACGAGCAGTACTTC
TRBV2	TRBJ1-4	many	NA	CASTYHRVTNEKLFF	TGTGCCAGCACCTACCACAGGGTTACTAATGAAAAACTGTTTTTT
TRBV5-4	TRBJ2-1	many	NA	CASRGVLSYNEQFF	TGTGCCAGCAGAGGGGTGCTCTCCTACAATGAGCAGTTCTTC
TRBV11-2	TRBJ2-5	many	TRBD1	CASSLLPGGYGETQYF	TGTGCCAGCAGCTTACTACCAGGGGGATACGGGGAGACCCAGTACTTC
TRBV9	TRBJ2-3	NA	NA	CASSVKTGVPLDTQYF	TGTGCCAGCAGCGTCAAAACGGGAGTTCCTTTGGATACGCAGTATTTT
TRBV5-3	TRBJ2-5	NA	TRBD1	CASSLEDRETQYF	TGTGCCAGCAGCTTGGAGGACAGGGAGACCCAGTACTTC
TRBV7-3	TRBJ2-1	few	TRBD2	CASSPTSGSPYNEQFF	TGTGCCAGCAGCCCGACTAGCGGGAGCCCCTACAATGAGCAGTTCTTC
TRBV9	TRBJ2-7	many	NA	CASSVQASSYEQYF	TGTGCCAGCAGCGTACAGGCGAGCTCCTACGAGCAGTACTTC
TRBV20-1	TRBJ1-1	many	NA	CSASRRTEAFF	TGCAGTGCCAGCAGGAGAACTGAAGCTTTCTTT
TRBV28	TRBJ1-2	NA	NA	CASSPAGGAKGYTF	TGTGCCAGCAGCCCCGCCGGGGGGGCGAAGGGCTACACCTTC